At least ten counts were recorded for the clone carrying this T cell receptor beta chain. For CDR3 and TCR beta VDJ profiling, genomic DNA was the template used. TCRdb recomputed calls from the reads with MiXCR, one row per CDR3 protein. The sample has over 150,000 distinct CDR3 sequences; around 40% are singletons. The CDR3 spans 14 residues. The germline gives CDR1 DFQATT, CDR2 SNEGSKA (reference sequence). The record originates from a study of CD8+CD57+ T cells in acquired aplastic anemia. Study as a whole: CD4+ reads averaged around 10 million in healthy donors.

The chain is built from TRBV20-1 and TRBJ1-6, with D perhaps matching TRBD1 (6 bases). Sequenced sample: sorted CD4+, CD8+, or CD8+CD57+ T cells (not recorded which) from PBMCs. The clonotype comes from a human donor in good health. The CDR3 coding sequence is TGCAGCGCCGACATGGGGCTACAGGGTAAGCCCCTCCACTTT. As protein: CSADMGLQGKPLHF.